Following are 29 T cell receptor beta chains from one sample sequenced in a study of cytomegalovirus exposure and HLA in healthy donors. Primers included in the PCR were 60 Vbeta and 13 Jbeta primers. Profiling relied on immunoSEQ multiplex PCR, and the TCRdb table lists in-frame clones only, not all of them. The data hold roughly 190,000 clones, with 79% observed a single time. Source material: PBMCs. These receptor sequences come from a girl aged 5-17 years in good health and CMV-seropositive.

CDR3 bases: TGTGCCAGCAGCGACTGGACAGGGAAGCAAGAGACCCAGTACTTC. As protein: CASSDWTGKQETQYF. The V call is TRBV11-2, the J call TRBJ2-5, with 8 bases lining up with TRBD1. CDR1 and CDR2 from the germline V gene are SGHAT and FQNNGV. The CDR3 covers 15 residues. Trimming cost V 5 bases and J 2 bases; bases outside gene matches: 7.

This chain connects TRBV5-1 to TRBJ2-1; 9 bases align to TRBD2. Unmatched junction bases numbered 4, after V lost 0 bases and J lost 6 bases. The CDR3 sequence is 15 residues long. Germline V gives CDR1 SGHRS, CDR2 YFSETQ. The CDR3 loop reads CASSLDGGGANEQFF. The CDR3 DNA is TGCGCCAGCAGCTTGGATGGCGGGGGGGCCAATGAGCAGTTCTTC.

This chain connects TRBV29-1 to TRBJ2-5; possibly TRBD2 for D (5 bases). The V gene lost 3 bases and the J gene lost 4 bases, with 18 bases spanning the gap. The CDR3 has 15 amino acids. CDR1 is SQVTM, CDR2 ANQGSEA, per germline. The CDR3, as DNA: TGCAGCGTTGAGGTCCTAGCTAGGGTCGGAGAGACCCAGTACTTC. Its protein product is CSVEVLARVGETQYF.

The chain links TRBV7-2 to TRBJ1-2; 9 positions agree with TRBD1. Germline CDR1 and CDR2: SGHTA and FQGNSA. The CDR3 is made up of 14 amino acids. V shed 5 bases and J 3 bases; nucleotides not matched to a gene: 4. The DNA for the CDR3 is TGTGCCAGCAGCCTACAGGGGGCGGACTATGGCTACACCTTC. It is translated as CASSLQGADYGYTF. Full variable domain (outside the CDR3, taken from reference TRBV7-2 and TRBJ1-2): GAGVSQSPSNKVTEKGKDVELRCDPISGHTALYWYRQSLGQGLEFLIYFQGNSAPDKSGLPSDRFSAERTGGSVSTLTIQRTQQEDSAVYLCASSLQGADYGYTFGSGTRLTVV.

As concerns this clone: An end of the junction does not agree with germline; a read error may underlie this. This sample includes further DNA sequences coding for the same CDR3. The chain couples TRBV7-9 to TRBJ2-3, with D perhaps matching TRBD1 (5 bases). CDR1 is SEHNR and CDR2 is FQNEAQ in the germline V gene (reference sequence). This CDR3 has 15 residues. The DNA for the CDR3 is TGTGCCAGCAGCTTAGCGCAGGGCCTTCTGGATACGCAATATTTT. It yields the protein CASSLAQGLLDTQYF. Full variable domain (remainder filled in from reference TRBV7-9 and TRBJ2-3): DTGVSQNPRHKITKRGQNVTFRCDPISEHNRLYWYRQTLGQGPEFLTYFQNEAQLEKSRLLSDRFSAERPKGSFSTLEIQRTEQGDSAMYLCASSLAQGLLDTQYFGPGTRLTVL.

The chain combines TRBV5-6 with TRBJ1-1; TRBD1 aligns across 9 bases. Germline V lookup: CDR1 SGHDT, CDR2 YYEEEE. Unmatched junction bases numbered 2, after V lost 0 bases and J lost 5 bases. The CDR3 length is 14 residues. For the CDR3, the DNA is TGTGCCAGCAGCTTGGTTGGACAGGGGACTGAAGCTTTCTTT. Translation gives CASSLVGQGTEAFF.

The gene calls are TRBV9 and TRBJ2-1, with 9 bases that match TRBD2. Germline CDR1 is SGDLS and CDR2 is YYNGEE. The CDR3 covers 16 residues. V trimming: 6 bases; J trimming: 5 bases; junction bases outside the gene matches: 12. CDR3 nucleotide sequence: TGTGCCAGCAACCAGAACAAAGGGACTAGCAACAATGAGCAGTTCTTC. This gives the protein CASNQNKGTSNNEQFF.

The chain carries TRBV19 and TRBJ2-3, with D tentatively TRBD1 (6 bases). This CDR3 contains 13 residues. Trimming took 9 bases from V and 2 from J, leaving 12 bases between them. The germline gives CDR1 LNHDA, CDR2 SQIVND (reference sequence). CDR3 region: CARKTGYTDTQYF. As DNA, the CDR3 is TGTGCCAGAAAAACAGGGTACACAGATACGCAGTATTTT.

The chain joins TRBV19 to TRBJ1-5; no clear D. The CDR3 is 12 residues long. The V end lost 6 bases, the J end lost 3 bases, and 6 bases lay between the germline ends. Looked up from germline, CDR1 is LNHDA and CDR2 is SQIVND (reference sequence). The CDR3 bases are TGTGCCAGTAGCACAAACAATCAGCCCCAGCATTTT. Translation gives CASSTNNQPQHF. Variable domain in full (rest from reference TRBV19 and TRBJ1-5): DGGITQSPKYLFRKEGQNVTLSCEQNLNHDAMYWYRQDPGQGLRLIYYSQIVNDFQKGDIAEGYSVSREKKESFPLTVTSAQKNPTAFYLCASSTNNQPQHFGDGTRLSIL.

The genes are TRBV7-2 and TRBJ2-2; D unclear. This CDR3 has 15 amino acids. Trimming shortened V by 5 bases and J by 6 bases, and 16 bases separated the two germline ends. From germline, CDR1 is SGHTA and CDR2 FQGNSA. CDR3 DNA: TGTGCCAGCAGCCTTAGAGGCCCCTTCGCCGGGGAGCTGTTTTTT. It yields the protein CASSLRGPFAGELFF.

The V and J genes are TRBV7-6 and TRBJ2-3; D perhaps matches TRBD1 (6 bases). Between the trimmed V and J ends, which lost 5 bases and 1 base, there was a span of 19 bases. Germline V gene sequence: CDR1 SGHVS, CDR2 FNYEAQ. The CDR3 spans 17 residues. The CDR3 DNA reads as TGTGCCAGCAGCCCTGCCCAGGGGCTATTGGGCACAGATACGCAGTATTTT. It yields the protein CASSPAQGLLGTDTQYF.

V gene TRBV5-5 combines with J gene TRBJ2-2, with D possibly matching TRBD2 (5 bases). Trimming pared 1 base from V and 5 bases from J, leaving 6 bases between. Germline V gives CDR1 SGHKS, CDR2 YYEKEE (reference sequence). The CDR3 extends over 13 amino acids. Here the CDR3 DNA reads TGTGCCAGCAGCTTGAGCGGAACCGGGGAGCTGTTTTTT. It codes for CASSLSGTGELFF.

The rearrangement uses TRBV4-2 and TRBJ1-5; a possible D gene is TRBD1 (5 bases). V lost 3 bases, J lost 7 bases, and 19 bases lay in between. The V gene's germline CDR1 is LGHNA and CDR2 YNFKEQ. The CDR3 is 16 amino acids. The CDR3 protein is CASSQKGKGARQPQHF. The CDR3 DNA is TGTGCCAGCAGCCAGAAGGGGAAAGGGGCGCGGCAGCCCCAGCATTTT.

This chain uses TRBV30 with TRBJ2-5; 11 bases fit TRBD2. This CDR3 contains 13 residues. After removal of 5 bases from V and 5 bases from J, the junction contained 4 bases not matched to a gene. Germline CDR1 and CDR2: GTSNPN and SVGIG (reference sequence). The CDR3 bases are TGTGCCTGGTCTAGCGGGGGGACGGAGACCCAGTACTTC. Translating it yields CAWSSGGTETQYF.

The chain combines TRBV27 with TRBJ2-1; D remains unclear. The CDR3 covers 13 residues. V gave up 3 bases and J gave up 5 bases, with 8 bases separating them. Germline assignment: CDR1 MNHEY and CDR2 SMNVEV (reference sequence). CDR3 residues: CASSFAADNEQFF. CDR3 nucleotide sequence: TGTGCCAGCAGTTTTGCCGCGGACAATGAGCAGTTCTTC.

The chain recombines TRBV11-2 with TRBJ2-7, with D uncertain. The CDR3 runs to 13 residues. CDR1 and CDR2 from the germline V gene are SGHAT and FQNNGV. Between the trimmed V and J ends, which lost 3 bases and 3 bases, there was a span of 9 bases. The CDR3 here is CASSLVSGYEQYF. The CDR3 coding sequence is TGTGCCAGCAGCTTGGTGTCAGGCTACGAGCAGTACTTC.

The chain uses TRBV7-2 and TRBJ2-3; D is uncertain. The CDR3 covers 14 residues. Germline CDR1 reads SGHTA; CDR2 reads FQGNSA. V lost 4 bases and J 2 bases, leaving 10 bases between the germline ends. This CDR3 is CASSSRVNTDTQYF. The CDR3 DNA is TGTGCCAGCAGCTCCCGGGTCAACACAGATACGCAGTATTTT.

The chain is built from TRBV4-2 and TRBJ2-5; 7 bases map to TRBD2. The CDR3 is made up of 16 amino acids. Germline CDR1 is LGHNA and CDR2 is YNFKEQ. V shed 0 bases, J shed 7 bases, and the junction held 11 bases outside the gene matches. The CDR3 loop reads CASSQELGTTAWTQYF. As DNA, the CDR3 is TGTGCCAGCAGCCAAGAATTGGGGACTACAGCATGGACCCAGTACTTC.

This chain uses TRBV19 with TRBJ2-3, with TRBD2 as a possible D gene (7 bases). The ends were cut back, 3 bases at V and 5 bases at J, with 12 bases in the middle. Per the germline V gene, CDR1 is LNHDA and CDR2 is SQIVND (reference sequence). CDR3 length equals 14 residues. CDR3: CASSISGGRDTQYF. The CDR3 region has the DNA TGTGCCAGTAGTATTTCGGGGGGCAGAGATACGCAGTATTTT. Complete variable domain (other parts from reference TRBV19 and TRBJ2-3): DGGITQSPKYLFRKEGQNVTLSCEQNLNHDAMYWYRQDPGQGLRLIYYSQIVNDFQKGDIAEGYSVSREKKESFPLTVTSAQKNPTAFYLCASSISGGRDTQYFGPGTRLTVL.

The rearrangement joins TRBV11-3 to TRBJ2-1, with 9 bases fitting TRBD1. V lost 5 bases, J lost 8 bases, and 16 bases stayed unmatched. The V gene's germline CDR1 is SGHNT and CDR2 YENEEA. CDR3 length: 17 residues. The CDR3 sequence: CASSPRGTGGADHEQFF. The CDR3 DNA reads TGTGCCAGCAGCCCCAGAGGTACAGGGGGCGCGGACCATGAGCAGTTCTTC.

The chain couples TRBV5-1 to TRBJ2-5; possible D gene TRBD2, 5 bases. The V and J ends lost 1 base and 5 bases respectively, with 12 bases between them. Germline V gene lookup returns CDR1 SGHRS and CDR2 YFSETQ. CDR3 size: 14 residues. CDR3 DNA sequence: TGCGCCAGCAGCTTGATCGGGTCGGGGGAGACCCAGTACTTC. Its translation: CASSLIGSGETQYF.

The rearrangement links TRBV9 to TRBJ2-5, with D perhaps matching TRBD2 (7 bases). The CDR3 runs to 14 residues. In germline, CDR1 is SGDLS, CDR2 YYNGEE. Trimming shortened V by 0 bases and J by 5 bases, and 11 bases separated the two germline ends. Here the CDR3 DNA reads TGTGCCAGCAGCGTAGGGGGGGGCCCCGAGACCCAGTACTTC. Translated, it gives CASSVGGGPETQYF. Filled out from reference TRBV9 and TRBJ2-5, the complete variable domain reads DSGVTQTPKHLITATGQRVTLRCSPRSGDLSVYWYQQSLDQGLQFLIQYYNGEERAKGNILERFSAQQFPDLHSELNLSSLELGDSALYFCASSVGGGPETQYFGPGTRLLVL.

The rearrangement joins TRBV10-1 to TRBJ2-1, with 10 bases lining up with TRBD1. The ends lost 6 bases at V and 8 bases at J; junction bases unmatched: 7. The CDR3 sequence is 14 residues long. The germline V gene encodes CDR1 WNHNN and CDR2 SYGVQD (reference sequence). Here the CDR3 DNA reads TGCGCCAGCAGCAGGGACAGGGGAGGGCATGAGCAGTTCTTC. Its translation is CASSRDRGGHEQFF.

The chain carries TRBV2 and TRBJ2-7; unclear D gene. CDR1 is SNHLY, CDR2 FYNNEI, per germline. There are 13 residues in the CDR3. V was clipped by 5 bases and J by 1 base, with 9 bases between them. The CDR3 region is CASSLPGSYEQYF. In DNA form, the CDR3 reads TGTGCCAGCAGTTTACCGGGTTCCTACGAGCAGTACTTC.

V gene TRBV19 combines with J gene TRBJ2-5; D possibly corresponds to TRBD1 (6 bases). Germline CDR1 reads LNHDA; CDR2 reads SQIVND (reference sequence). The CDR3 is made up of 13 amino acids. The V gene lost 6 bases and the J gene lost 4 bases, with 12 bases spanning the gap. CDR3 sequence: CASRKGGSETQYF. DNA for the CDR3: TGTGCCAGTAGGAAAGGGGGATCAGAGACCCAGTACTTC.

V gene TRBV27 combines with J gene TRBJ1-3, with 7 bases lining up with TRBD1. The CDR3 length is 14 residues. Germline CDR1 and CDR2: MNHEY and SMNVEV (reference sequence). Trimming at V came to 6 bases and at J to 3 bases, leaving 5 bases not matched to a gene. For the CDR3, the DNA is TGTGCCAGCAGCGTAACAGGGGATGGAAACACCATATATTTT. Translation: CASSVTGDGNTIYF.

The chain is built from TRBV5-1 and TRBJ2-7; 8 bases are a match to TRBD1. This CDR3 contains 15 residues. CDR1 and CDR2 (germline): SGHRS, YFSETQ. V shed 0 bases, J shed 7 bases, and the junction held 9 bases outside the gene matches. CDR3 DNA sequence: TGCGCCAGCAGCTTGGTGCAGGGGGCTTCGGGGGAGCAGTACTTC. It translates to CASSLVQGASGEQYF.

CDR3 bases: TGTGCCAGCAGTATTGCGAATTCACCCCTCCACTTT. Amino acids: CASSIANSPLHF. The chain combines TRBV7-2 with TRBJ1-6; D remains unclear. CDR1 is SGHTA and CDR2 is FQGNSA in the germline V gene. The length of the CDR3 is 12 residues. V lost 6 bases and J 7 bases, leaving 7 bases between the germline ends.

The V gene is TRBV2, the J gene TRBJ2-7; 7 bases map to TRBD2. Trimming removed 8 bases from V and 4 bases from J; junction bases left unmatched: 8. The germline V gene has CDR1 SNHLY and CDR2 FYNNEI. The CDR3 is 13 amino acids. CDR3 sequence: CASGLGLSYEQYF. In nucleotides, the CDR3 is TGTGCCAGCGGGTTGGGACTATCTTACGAGCAGTACTTC.